This T cell receptor beta chain was captured by sequencing in a study of blood T cell repertoires in COVID-19. V shed 4 bases, J shed 0 bases, and the junction held 11 bases outside the gene matches. Germline lookup yields CDR1 SGHVS and CDR2 FQNEAQ. This CDR3 comprises 18 residues. This table comes from immunoSEQ multiplex PCR, and its TCRdb copy is limited to in-frame clones, with some not included. The sample holds 70,000 to 95,000 clones; 75% to 90% are singletons and the top ten take less than 6.5%. The V gene is TRBV7-8, the J gene TRBJ2-2, with 7 positions matching TRBD2. The source material was peripheral blood. This receptor was taken from a woman of 80 years or more with active COVID-19. Written as DNA, the CDR3 is TGTGCCAGCAGCTACGACCGATCGAGCGGGACGAACACCGGGGAGCTGTTTTTT. This codes for CASSYDRSSGTNTGELFF. Full variable domain (outside the CDR3, taken from reference TRBV7-8 and TRBJ2-2): GAGVSQSPRYKVAKRGQDVALRCDPISGHVSLFWYQQALGQGPEFLTYFQNEAQLDKSGLPSDRFFAERPEGSVSTLKIQRTQQEDSAVYLCASSYDRSSGTNTGELFFGEGSRLTVL.